Described below is a single T cell receptor (beta chain) sequence and its context. V was pared by 1 base and J by 10 bases, with 8 bases between. Germline values: CDR1 SQVTM, CDR2 ANQGSEA. The length of the CDR3 is 11 residues. 60 Vbeta and 13 Jbeta primers were used in PCR. TCRdb's table, derived via immunoSEQ multiplex PCR, lists solely in-frame clones and lacks some. The sample lists about 120,000 clones; approximately 80% were seen once. This sample is drawn from a study of cytomegalovirus exposure and HLA in healthy donors. The sequencing input was PBMCs. This receptor was obtained from a man aged 25 to 40 in good health and CMV-seronegative. The chain couples TRBV29-1 to TRBJ2-1; D not certain. CDR3 DNA sequence: TGCAGCGTTGAAGGTGTCCGGGAGCAGTTCTTC. This sequence encodes CSVEGVREQFF.